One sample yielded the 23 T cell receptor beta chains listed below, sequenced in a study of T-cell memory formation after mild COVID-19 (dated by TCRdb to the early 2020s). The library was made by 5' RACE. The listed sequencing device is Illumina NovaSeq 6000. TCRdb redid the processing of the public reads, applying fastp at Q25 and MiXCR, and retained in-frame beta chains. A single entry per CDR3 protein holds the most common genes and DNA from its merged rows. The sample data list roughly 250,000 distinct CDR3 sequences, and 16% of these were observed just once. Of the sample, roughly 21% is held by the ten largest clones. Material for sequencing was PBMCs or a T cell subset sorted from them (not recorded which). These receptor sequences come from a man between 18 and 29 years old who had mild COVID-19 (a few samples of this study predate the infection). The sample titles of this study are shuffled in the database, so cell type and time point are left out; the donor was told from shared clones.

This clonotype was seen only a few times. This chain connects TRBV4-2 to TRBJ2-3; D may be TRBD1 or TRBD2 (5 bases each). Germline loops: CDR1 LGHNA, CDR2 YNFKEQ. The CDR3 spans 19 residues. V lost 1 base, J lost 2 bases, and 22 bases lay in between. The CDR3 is CASSQGGRGADSPTDTQYF. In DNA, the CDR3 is TGTGCCAGCAGCCAAGGGGGACGAGGGGCGGATTCCCCCACAGATACGCAGTATTTT.

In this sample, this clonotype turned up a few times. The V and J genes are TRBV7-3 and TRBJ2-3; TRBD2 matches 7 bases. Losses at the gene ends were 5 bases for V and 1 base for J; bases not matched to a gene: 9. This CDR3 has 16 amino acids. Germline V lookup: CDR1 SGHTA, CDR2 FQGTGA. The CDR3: CASSPIDSGGTDTQYF. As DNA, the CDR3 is TGTGCCAGCAGCCCCATCGACAGCGGGGGCACAGATACGCAGTATTTT.

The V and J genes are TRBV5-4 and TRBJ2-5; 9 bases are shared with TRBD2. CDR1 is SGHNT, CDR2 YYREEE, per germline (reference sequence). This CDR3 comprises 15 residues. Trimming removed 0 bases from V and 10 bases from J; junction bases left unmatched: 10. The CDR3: CASSLDGGTSRIQYF. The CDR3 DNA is TGTGCCAGCAGCTTGGATGGGGGGACTAGCCGGATCCAGTACTTC.

CDR3 sequence: CASSAGVDGETQYF. CDR3 DNA sequence: TGTGCCAGCAGCGCCGGGGTGGACGGGGAGACCCAGTACTTC. This sequence joins TRBV7-2 and TRBJ2-5; D is possibly TRBD2 (5 bases). CDR3 size: 14 residues. Trimming stripped 5 bases from V and 5 bases from J, with 15 bases between. Germline CDR1 reads SGHTA; CDR2 reads FQGNSA.

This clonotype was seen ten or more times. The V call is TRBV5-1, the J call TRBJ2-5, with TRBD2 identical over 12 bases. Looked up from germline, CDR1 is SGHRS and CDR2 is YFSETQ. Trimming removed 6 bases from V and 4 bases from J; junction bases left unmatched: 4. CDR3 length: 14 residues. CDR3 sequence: CASTRLAGVETQYF. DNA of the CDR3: TGCGCCAGCACCAGACTAGCGGGGGTAGAGACCCAGTACTTC.

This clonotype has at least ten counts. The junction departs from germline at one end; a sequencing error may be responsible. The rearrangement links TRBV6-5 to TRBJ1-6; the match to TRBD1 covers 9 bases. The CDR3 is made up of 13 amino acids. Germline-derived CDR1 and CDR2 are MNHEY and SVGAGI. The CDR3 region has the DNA TGCGCCAGCAGCCGGGACAGGGATTCACCCCTCCACTTT. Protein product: CASSRDRDSPLHF.

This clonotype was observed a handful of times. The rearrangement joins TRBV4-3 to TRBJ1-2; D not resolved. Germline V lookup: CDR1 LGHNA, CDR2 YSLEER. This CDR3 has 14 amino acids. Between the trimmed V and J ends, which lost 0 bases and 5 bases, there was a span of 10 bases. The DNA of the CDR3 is TGCGCCAGCAGCCAAGAAAAACAGTCTTATGGCTACACCTTC. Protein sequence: CASSQEKQSYGYTF.

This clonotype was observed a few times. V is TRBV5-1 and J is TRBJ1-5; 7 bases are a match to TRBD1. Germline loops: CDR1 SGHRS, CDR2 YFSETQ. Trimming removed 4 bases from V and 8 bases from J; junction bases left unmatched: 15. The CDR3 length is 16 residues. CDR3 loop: CASSPGQPPGHEPQHF. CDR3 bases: TGCGCCAGCAGCCCGGGACAGCCACCAGGACATGAGCCCCAGCATTTT.

The CDR3 is CASSKGDYEQYV. The CDR3 nucleotides are TGTGCCAGCAGCAAGGGAGATTACGAGCAGTACGTC. The chain links TRBV5-6 to TRBJ2-7; a weak D match, TRBD2 (5 bases). Germline CDR1 reads SGHDT; CDR2 reads YYEEEE. CDR3 size: 12 residues. V was cut by 4 bases and J by 4 bases, with 9 bases left in between.

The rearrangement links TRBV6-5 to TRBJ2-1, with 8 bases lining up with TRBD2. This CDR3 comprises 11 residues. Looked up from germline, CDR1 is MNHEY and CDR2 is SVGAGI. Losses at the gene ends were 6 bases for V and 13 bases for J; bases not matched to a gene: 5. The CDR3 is CASSPGTRQFF. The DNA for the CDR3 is TGTGCCAGCAGCCCCGGGACTAGACAGTTCTTC.

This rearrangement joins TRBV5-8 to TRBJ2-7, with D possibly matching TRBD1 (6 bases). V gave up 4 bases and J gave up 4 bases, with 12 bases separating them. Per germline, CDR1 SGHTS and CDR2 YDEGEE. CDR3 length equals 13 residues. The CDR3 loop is CASSRRTAYEQYF. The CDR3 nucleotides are TGTGCCAGCAGCCGTAGGACAGCTTACGAGCAGTACTTC. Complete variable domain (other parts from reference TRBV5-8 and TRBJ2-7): EAGVTQSPTHLIKTRGQQATLRCSPISGHTSVYWYQQALGLGLQFLLWYDEGEERNRGNFPPRFSGRQFPNYSSELNVNALELEDSALYLCASSRRTAYEQYFGPGTRLTVT.

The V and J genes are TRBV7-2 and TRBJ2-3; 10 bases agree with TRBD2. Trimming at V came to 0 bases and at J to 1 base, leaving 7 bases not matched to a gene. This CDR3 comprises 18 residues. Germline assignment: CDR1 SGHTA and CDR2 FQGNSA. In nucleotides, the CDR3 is TGTGCCAGCAGCTTAGCACTGGGTAGCGGGGGGCGCACAGATACGCAGTATTTT. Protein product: CASSLALGSGGRTDTQYF.

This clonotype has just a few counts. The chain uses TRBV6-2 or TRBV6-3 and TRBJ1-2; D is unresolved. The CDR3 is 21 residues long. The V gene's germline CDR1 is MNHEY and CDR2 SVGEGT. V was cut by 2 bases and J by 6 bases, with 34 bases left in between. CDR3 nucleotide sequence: TGTGCCAGCAGTTACCCAGCTGGGGATGATGCCACCTTCAGACATAGAAATGGCTACACCTTC. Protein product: CASSYPAGDDATFRHRNGYTF.

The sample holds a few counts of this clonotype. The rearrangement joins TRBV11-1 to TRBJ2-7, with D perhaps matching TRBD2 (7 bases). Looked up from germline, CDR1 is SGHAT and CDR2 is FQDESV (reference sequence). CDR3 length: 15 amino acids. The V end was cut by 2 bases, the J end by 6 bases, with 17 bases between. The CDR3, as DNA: TGTGCCAGCAGCTTAACCGGGGGGCCCCTTGGCGAGCAGTACGTC. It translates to CASSLTGGPLGEQYV.

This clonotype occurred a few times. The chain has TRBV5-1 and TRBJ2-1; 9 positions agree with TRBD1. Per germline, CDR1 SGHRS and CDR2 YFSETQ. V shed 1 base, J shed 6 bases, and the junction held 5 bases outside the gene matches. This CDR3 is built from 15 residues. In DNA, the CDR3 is TGCGCCAGCAGCTTGTCCGACAGGGGGGCCAATGAGCAGTTCTTC. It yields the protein CASSLSDRGANEQFF.

CDR3 sequence (DNA): TGTGCCAGTAGTGGTTCAGTGGGTTTTGAAGCTTTCTTT. Protein: CASSGSVGFEAFF. V is TRBV19 and J is TRBJ1-1; no definite D call. Germline values: CDR1 LNHDA, CDR2 SQIVND (reference sequence). Trimming pared 5 bases from V and 7 bases from J, leaving 14 bases between. The CDR3 is 13 amino acids. Supplemented by reference TRBV19 and TRBJ1-1, the full variable domain reads DGGITQSPKYLFRKEGQNVTLSCEQNLNHDAMYWYRQDPGQGLRLIYYSQIVNDFQKGDIAEGYSVSREKKESFPLTVTSAQKNPTAFYLCASSGSVGFEAFFGQGTRLTVV.

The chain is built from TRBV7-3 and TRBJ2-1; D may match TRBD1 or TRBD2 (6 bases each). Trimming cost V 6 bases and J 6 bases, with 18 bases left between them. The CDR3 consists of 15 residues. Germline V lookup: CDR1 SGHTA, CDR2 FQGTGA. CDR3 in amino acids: CASSQTSGATNEQFF. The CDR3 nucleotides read TGTGCCAGCAGTCAAACATCGGGGGCCACCAATGAGCAGTTCTTC.

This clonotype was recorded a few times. The CDR3 DNA is TGTGCCAGCAGCTTAGCCCACCGACAGGGGGGGTATGAGACCCAGTACTTC. This encodes CASSLAHRQGGYETQYF. This chain uses TRBV7-6 with TRBJ2-5; 9 bases match TRBD1. This CDR3 contains 17 residues. V was clipped by 0 bases and J by 5 bases; unmatched bases: 10. CDR1 SGHVS and CDR2 FNYEAQ come from the germline V gene.

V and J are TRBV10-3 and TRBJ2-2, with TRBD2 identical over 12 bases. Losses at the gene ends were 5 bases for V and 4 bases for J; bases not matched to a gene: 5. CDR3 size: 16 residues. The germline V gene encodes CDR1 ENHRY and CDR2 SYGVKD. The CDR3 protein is CAISFRTSGVTGELFF. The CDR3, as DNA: TGTGCCATCAGTTTCCGGACTAGCGGGGTCACCGGGGAGCTGTTTTTT.

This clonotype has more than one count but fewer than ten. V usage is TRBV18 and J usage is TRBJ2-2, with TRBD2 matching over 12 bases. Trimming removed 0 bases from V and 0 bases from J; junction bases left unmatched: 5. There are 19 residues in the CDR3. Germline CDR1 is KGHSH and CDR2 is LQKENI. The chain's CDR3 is CASSPPSRTSGANTGELFF. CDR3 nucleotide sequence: TGTGCCAGCTCACCACCTTCCCGGACTAGCGGGGCGAACACCGGGGAGCTGTTTTTT. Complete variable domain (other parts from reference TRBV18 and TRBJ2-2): NAGVMQNPRHLVRRRGQEARLRCSPMKGHSHVYWYRQLPEEGLKFMVYLQKENIIDESGMPKERFSAEFPKEGPSILRIQQVVRGDSAAYFCASSPPSRTSGANTGELFFGEGSRLTVL.

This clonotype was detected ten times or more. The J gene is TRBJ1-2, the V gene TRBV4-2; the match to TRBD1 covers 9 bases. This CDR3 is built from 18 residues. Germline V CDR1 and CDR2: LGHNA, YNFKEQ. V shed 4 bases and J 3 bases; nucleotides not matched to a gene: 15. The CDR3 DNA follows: TGTGCCAGCAGCCTCGTCGGAGGGGACAGGGAGGGCTACTATGGCTACACCTTC. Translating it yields CASSLVGGDREGYYGYTF.

CDR3 protein: CASSHQRDRAYNEQFF. The DNA for the CDR3 is TGCGCCAGCAGCCATCAAAGGGACAGGGCCTACAATGAGCAGTTCTTC. This chain links TRBV4-1 with TRBJ2-1; 9 positions match TRBD1. This CDR3 contains 16 residues. CDR1 MGHRA and CDR2 YSYEKL come from the germline V gene. V gave up 3 bases and J gave up 2 bases; unmatched junction bases: 5.

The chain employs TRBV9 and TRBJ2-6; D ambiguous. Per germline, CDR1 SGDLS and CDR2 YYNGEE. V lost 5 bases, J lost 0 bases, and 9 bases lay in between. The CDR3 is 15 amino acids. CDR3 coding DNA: TGTGCCAGCAGTTCTCCGAGCTCTGGGGCCAACGTCCTGACTTTC. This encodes CASSSPSSGANVLTF.